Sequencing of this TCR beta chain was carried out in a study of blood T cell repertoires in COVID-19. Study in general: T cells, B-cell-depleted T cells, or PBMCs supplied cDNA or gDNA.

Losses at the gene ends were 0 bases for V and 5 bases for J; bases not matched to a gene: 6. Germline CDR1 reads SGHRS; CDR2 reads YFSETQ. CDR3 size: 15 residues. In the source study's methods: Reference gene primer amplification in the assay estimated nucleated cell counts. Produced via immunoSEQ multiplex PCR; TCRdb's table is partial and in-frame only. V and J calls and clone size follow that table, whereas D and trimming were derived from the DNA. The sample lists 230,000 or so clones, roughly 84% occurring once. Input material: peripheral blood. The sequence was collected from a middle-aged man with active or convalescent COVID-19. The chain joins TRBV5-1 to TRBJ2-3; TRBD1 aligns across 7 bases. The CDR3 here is CASSLGGGAVDTQYF. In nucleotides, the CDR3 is TGCGCCAGCAGCTTGGGAGGGGGCGCAGTAGATACGCAGTATTTT.